These 13 T cell receptor beta chains originate from one sample sequenced in a study of immune evolution from preneoplasia to lung adenocarcinoma. Data came from immunoSEQ multiplex PCR; TCRdb stores just in-frame clones and leaves some out. The sample holds just over 8,500 clones, roughly 80% seen once. The sequencing input was FFPE minimally invasive lung adenocarcinoma tissue. These receptors were taken from a donor at least 70 years old with lung adenocarcinoma.

J is TRBJ1-1 and V is TRBV28; 7 nucleotides line up with TRBD1. The V gene end was trimmed by 8 bases and the J gene end by 1 base; junction bases not matched to a gene: 10. This CDR3 has 15 amino acids. Germline V CDR1 and CDR2: MDHEN, SYDVKM. The CDR3 spells CASLRSGQRNTEAFF. CDR3 DNA sequence: TGTGCCAGCCTCAGGTCGGGACAGAGGAACACTGAAGCTTTCTTT. Based on the CDR3 plus reference TRBV28 and TRBJ1-1, the full variable domain is DVKVTQSSRYLVKRTGEKVFLECVQDMDHENMFWYRQDPGLGLRLIYFSYDVKMKEKGDIPEGYSVSREKKERFSLILESASTNQTSMYLCASLRSGQRNTEAFFGQGTRLTVV.

The chain couples TRBV27 to TRBJ2-7; either TRBD1 or TRBD2 may fit D (6 bases each). Between the trimmed V and J ends, which lost 6 bases and 0 bases, there was a span of 15 bases. The CDR3 contains 15 residues. Germline CDR1 and CDR2: MNHEY and SMNVEV (reference sequence). CDR3 region: CASSPQGLISYEQYF. CDR3 nucleotides: TGTGCCAGCAGCCCACAGGGACTGATCTCCTACGAGCAGTACTTC.

This clone has only one observation. The chain links TRBV19 to TRBJ1-3; no firm D call. The CDR3 consists of 15 residues. The ends were cut back, 3 bases at V and 0 bases at J, with 9 bases in the middle. CDR1 and CDR2 from the germline V gene are LNHDA and SQIVND (reference sequence). CDR3 sequence reads: CASSISVLSGNTIYF. The CDR3 DNA follows: TGTGCCAGTAGTATCTCTGTCCTCTCTGGAAACACCATATATTTT.

The chain carries TRBV28 and TRBJ1-5; 8 nucleotides line up with TRBD1. CDR1 and CDR2 (germline): MDHEN, SYDVKM. The ends lost 5 bases at V and 6 bases at J; junction bases unmatched: 9. This CDR3 has 15 residues. The CDR3 coding sequence is TGTGCCAGCAGTCGACAGGGGAGTCGTGGTCAGCCCCAGCATTTT. It specifies CASSRQGSRGQPQHF. Full variable domain (outside the CDR3, taken from reference TRBV28 and TRBJ1-5): DVKVTQSSRYLVKRTGEKVFLECVQDMDHENMFWYRQDPGLGLRLIYFSYDVKMKEKGDIPEGYSVSREKKERFSLILESASTNQTSMYLCASSRQGSRGQPQHFGDGTRLSIL.

The V and J genes are TRBV6-1 and TRBJ2-3; D perhaps matches TRBD1 (5 bases). The CDR3 contains 14 residues. With 4 bases removed from V and 2 bases from J, the gap between germline ends came to 10 bases. Germline CDR1 reads MNHNS; CDR2 reads SASEGT. CDR3 sequence (DNA): TGTGCCAGCAGTGTGGTGGGGCTCACAGATACGCAGTATTTT. Translated: CASSVVGLTDTQYF.

The rearrangement uses TRBV27 and TRBJ2-3; TRBD1 agrees at 7 bases. The V gene's germline CDR1 is MNHEY and CDR2 SMNVEV (reference sequence). CDR3 length equals 15 residues. V lost 5 bases to trimming and J lost 2 bases; unmatched junction nucleotides: 7. The CDR3 DNA follows: TGTGCCAGCAGTCCACGGACAGGAGACACAGATACGCAGTATTTT. It is translated as CASSPRTGDTDTQYF.

The chain carries TRBV10-3 and TRBJ1-3; 7 bases align to TRBD1. V shed 9 bases, J shed 0 bases, and the junction held 5 bases outside the gene matches. Per germline, CDR1 ENHRY and CDR2 SYGVKD. The CDR3 is 14 residues long. DNA of the CDR3: TGTGCCATTAGGGGACAGCTCTCTGGAAACACCATATATTTT. Amino acid sequence: CAIRGQLSGNTIYF.

The chain is built from TRBV28 and TRBJ1-2, with D uncertain. The CDR3 contains 13 residues. The V gene's germline CDR1 is MDHEN and CDR2 SYDVKM. V dropped 2 bases and J dropped 8 bases, with 12 bases sitting between them. As DNA, the CDR3 is TGTGCCAGCAGTTTAGGACTGATCAGCGGCTACACCTTC. Amino acid sequence: CASSLGLISGYTF.

The rearrangement joins TRBV4-2 to TRBJ2-5; D might be TRBD1 (6 bases). V lost 4 bases to trimming and J lost 4 bases, with 25 bases between them. This CDR3 is built from 18 residues. Germline V gene sequence: CDR1 LGHNA, CDR2 YNFKEQ. DNA of the CDR3: TGTGCCAGCAGCCCTCGGCTCGGGACAACCCCTGTCGGAGAGACCCAGTACTTC. The encoded protein is CASSPRLGTTPVGETQYF.

The count of this clone is one. This sequence joins TRBV10-3 and TRBJ2-7; D is possibly TRBD1 (6 bases). With 4 bases removed from V and 1 base from J, the gap between germline ends came to 11 bases. The germline gives CDR1 ENHRY, CDR2 SYGVKD. The CDR3 is 14 residues long. DNA of the CDR3: TGTGCCATCAGTGCCAATACAGGGTCCTACGAGCAGTACTTC. Its protein product is CAISANTGSYEQYF.

This chain uses TRBV19 with TRBJ1-5; tentatively, D is TRBD1 (6 bases). Germline CDR1 LNHDA, CDR2 SQIVND (reference sequence). This CDR3 comprises 14 residues. Trimming removed 9 bases at V and 4 bases at J, with 16 bases between. For the CDR3, the DNA is TGTGCCAGCGACGCCGGGGGGGCTAATCAGCCCCAGCATTTT. The encoded protein is CASDAGGANQPQHF.

The CDR3 bases are TGTGCCAGCAGTGCGGGGGGCTCCTACGAGCAGTACTTC. Protein product: CASSAGGSYEQYF. The chain recombines TRBV25-1 with TRBJ2-7; 7 nucleotides agree with TRBD2. Germline trimming cut 4 bases from V and 0 bases from J; bases unmatched to any gene: 0. The CDR3 has 13 amino acids. Germline loops: CDR1 MGHDK, CDR2 SYGVNS.

Here the CDR3 DNA reads TGTGCCAGCAGCCCTTTCCGCGGACAGAACACTGAAGCTTTCTTT. Its translation is CASSPFRGQNTEAFF. This rearrangement joins TRBV14 to TRBJ1-1, with D tentatively TRBD1 (5 bases). Germline CDR1 and CDR2: SGHDN and FVKESK. The length of the CDR3 is 15 residues. Trimming took off 4 bases at V and 1 base at J, with 13 bases between the two ends.